This T cell receptor (beta chain) was documented in a study of memory CD4+ T cells and cytomegalovirus serostatus. TCRdb's table, derived via immunoSEQ multiplex PCR, lists solely in-frame clones and lacks some. The sample contains about 54,000 clones, about 70% of which appear only once. Single viable CD3+CD4+CD8-CD45RO+ cells were sorted as the memory CD4+ T cells. The CDR3 is 14 amino acids. Looked up from germline, CDR1 is MNHNS and CDR2 is SASEGT. Deletions cut 4 bases from V and 4 bases from J, with 12 bases between. Sequenced input: memory CD4+ T cells from blood. The TCR comes from an adult in good health and CMV-seropositive. This chain links TRBV6-1 with TRBJ2-3; D gene ambiguous. The CDR3: CASSGRTSPDTQYF. The CDR3 DNA reads as TGTGCCAGCAGTGGGCGGACCAGCCCAGATACGCAGTATTTT.